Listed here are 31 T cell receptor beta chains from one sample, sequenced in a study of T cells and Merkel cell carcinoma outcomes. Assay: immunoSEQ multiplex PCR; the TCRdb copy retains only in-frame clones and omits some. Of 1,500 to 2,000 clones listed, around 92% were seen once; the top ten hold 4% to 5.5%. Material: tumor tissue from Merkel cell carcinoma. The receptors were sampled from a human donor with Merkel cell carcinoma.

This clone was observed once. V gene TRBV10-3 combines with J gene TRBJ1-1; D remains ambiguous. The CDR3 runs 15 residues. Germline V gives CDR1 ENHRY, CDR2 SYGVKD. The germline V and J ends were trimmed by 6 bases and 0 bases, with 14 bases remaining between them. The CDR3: CAIRGPGDLNTEAFF. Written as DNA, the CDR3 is TGTGCCATCAGGGGCCCGGGTGATTTGAACACTGAAGCTTTCTTT.

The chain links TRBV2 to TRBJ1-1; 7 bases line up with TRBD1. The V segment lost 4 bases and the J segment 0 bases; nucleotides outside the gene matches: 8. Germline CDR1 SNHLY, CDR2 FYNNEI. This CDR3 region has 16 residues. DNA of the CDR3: TGTGCCAGCAGTGTCGACAGGGTAAAGATGAACACTGAAGCTTTCTTT. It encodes CASSVDRVKMNTEAFF.

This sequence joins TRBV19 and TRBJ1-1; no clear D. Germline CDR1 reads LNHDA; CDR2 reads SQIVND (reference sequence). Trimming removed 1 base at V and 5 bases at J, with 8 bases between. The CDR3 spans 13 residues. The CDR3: CASSIGQMTEAFF. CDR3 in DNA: TGTGCCAGTAGTATAGGGCAGATGACTGAAGCTTTCTTT.

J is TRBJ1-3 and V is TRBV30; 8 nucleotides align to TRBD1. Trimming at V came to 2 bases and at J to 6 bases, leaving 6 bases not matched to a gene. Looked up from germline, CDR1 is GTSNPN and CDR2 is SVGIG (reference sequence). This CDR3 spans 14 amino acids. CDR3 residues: CAWSTRQGLNTIYF. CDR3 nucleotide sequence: TGTGCCTGGAGTACCAGACAGGGGTTAAACACCATATATTTT.

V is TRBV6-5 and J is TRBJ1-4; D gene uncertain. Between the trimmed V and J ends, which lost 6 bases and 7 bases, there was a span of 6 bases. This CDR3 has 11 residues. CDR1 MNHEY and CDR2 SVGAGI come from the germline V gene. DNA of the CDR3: TGTGCCAGCAGCCAAGGTGAAAAACTGTTTTTT. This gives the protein CASSQGEKLFF.

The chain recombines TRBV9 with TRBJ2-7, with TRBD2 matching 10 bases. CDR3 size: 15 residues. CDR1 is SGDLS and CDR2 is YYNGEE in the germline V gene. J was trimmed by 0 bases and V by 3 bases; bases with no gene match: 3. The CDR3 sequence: CASSGGLADSYEQYF. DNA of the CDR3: TGTGCCAGCAGCGGCGGACTAGCGGACTCCTACGAGCAGTACTTC. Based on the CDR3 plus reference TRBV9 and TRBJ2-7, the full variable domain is DSGVTQTPKHLITATGQRVTLRCSPRSGDLSVYWYQQSLDQGLQFLIQYYNGEERAKGNILERFSAQQFPDLHSELNLSSLELGDSALYFCASSGGLADSYEQYFGPGTRLTVT.

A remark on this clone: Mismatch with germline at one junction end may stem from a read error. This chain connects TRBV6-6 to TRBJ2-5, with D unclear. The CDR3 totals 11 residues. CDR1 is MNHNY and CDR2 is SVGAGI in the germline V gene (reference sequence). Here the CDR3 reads CASSLEEIQYF. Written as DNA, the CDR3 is TGTGCCAGCAGTTTGGAAGAGATCCAGTACTTC.

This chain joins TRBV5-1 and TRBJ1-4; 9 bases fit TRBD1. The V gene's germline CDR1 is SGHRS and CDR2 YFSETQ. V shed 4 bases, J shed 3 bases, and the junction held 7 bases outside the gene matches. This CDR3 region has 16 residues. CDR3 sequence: CASSTGQGSPNEKLFF. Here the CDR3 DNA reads TGCGCCAGCAGCACCGGACAGGGGTCTCCTAATGAAAAACTGTTTTTT.

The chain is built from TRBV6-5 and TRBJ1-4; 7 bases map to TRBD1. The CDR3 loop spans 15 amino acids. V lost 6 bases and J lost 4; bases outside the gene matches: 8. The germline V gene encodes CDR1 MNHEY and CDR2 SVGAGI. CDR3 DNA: TGTGCCAGCAGATCCACCGGGACAGTTAATGAAAAACTGTTTTTT. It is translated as CASRSTGTVNEKLFF.

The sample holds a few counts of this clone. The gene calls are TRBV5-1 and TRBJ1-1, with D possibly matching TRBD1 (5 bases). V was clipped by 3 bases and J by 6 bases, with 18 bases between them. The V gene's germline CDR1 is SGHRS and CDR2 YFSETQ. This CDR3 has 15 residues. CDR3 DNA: TGCGCCAGCAGCTCCCAATGGCAGGGCGAAGCTGAAGCTTTCTTT. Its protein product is CASSSQWQGEAEAFF.

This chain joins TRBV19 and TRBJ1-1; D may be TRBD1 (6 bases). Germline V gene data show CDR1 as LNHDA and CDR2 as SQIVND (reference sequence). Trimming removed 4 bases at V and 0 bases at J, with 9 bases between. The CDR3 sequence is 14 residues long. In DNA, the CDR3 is TGTGCCAGTAGTAGGCAGGGGTTGAACACTGAAGCTTTCTTT. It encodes CASSRQGLNTEAFF.

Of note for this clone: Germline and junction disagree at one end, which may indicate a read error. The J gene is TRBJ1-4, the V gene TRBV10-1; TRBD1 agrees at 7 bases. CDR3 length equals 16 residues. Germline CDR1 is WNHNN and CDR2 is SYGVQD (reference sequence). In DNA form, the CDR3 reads TGCGCCAGCAGTGAGTCCCCCGGGACAGAGAATGAAAAACGGTTTTTT. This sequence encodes CASSESPGTENEKRFF.

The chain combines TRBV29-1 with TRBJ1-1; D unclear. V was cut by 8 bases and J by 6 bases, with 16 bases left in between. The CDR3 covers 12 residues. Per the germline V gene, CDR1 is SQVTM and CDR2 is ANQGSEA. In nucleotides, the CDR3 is TGCAGCTCCCTTAACCCGGGGTCTGAAGCTTTCTTT. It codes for CSSLNPGSEAFF.

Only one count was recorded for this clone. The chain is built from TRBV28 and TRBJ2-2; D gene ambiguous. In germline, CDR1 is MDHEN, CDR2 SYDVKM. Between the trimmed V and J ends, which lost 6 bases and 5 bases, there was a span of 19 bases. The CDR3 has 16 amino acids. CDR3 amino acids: CASSLPGRRRTGELFF. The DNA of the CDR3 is TGTGCCAGCAGCCTCCCCGGCAGGCGGCGGACCGGGGAGCTGTTTTTT.

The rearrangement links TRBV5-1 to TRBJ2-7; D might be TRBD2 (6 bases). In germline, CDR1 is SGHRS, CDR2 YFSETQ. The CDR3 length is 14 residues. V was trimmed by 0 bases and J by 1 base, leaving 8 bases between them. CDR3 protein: CASSLVGGSYEQYF. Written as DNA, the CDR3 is TGCGCCAGCAGCTTGGTGGGGGGATCCTACGAGCAGTACTTC.

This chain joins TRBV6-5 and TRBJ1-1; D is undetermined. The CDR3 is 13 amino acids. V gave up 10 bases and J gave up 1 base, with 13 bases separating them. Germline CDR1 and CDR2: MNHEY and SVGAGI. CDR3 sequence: CATQFDKNTEAFF. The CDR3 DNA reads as TGTGCCACCCAATTTGACAAGAACACTGAAGCTTTCTTT.

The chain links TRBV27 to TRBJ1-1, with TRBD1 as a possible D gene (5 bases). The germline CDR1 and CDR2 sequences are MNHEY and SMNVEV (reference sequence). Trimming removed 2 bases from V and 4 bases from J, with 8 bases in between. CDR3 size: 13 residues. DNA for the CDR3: TGTGCCAGCAGTTTACGCAGGGTCACTGAAGCTTTCTTT. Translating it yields CASSLRRVTEAFF.

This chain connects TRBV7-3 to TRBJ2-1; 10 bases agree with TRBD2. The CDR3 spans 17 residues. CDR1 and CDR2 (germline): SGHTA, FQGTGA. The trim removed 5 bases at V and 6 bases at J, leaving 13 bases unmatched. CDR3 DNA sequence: TGTGCCAGCAGCGCCGGCCCCCTAGCGGGAGAAGCCAATGAGCAGTTCTTC. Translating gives CASSAGPLAGEANEQFF.

CDR3 loop: CASSSPGGNEQFF. The CDR3 DNA follows: TGTGCCAGCAGCTCACCAGGGGGCAATGAGCAGTTCTTC. The V and J genes are TRBV7-6 and TRBJ2-1; 7 bases line up with TRBD1. The V segment lost 4 bases and the J segment 6 bases; nucleotides outside the gene matches: 3. The germline V gene encodes CDR1 SGHVS and CDR2 FNYEAQ. The CDR3 runs to 13 residues.

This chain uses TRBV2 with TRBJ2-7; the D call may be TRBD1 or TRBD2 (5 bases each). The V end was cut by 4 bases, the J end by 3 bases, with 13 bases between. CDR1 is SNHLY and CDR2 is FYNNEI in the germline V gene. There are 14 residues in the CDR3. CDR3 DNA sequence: TGTGCCAGCAGTGTTCCGGGACGGCACTACGAGCAGTACTTC. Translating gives CASSVPGRHYEQYF. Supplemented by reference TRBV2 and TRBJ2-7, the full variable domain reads EPEVTQTPSHQVTQMGQEVILRCVPISNHLYFYWYRQILGQKVEFLVSFYNNEISEKSEIFDDQFSVERPDGSNFTLKIRSTKLEDSAMYFCASSVPGRHYEQYFGPGTRLTVT.

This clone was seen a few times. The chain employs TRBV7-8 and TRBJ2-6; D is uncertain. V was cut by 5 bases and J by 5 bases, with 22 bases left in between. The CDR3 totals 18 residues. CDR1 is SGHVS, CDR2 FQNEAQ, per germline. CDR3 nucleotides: TGTGCCAGCAGCAAGGGATATTACCCACAAAGTCGGGCCAACGTCCTGACTTTC. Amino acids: CASSKGYYPQSRANVLTF.

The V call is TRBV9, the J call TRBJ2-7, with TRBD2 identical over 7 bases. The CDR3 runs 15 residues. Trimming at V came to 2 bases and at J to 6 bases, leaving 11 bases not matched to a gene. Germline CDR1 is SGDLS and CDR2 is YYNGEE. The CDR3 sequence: CASSVSSGSRSEQYF. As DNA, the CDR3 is TGTGCCAGCAGCGTGTCTAGCGGTTCTCGAAGCGAGCAGTACTTC.

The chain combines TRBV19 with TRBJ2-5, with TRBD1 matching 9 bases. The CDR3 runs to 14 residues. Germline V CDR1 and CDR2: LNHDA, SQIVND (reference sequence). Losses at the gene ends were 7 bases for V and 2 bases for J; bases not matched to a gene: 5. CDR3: CASTGTGWQETQYF. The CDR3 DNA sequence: TGTGCCAGTACCGGGACAGGGTGGCAAGAGACCCAGTACTTC. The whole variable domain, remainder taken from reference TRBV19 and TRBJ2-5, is DGGITQSPKYLFRKEGQNVTLSCEQNLNHDAMYWYRQDPGQGLRLIYYSQIVNDFQKGDIAEGYSVSREKKESFPLTVTSAQKNPTAFYLCASTGTGWQETQYFGPGTRLLVL.

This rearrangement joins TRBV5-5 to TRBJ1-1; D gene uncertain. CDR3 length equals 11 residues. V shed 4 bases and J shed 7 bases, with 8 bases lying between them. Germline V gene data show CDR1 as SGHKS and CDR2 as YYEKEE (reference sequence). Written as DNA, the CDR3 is TGTGCCAGCAGCCTCGGAGTTGAAGCTTTCTTT. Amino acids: CASSLGVEAFF.

Here the CDR3 DNA reads TGTGCCACCAGCGCCAATACAGTAGCGAGCTCCTACAATGAGCAGTTCTTC. Its translation is CATSANTVASSYNEQFF. The chain combines TRBV15 with TRBJ2-1; perhaps TRBD2 as D (5 bases). There are 17 residues in the CDR3. The germline V gene has CDR1 LNHNV and CDR2 YYDKDF (reference sequence). The V end lost 5 bases, the J end lost 0 bases, and 17 bases lay between the germline ends.

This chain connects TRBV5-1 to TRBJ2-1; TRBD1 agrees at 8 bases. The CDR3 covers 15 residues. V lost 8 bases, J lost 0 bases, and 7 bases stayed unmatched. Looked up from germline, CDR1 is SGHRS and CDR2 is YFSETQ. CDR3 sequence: CASSGGQGSYNEQFF. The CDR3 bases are TGCGCCAGTTCCGGCGGACAGGGCTCCTACAATGAGCAGTTCTTC.

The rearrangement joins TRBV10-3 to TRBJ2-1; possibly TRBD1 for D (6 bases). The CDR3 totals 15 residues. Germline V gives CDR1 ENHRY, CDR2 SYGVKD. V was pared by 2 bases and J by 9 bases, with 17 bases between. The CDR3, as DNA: TGTGCCATCAGTGAGCGGGCAGGGGATTCGAGTGAGCAGTTCTTC. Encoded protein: CAISERAGDSSEQFF.

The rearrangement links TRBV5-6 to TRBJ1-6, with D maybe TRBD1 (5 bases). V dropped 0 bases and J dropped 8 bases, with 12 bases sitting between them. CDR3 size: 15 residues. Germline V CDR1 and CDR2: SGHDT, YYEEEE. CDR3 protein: CASSLGQGEHSPLHF. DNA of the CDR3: TGTGCCAGCAGCTTGGGGCAAGGGGAGCATTCACCCCTCCACTTT. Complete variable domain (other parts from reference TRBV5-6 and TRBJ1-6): DAGVTQSPTHLIKTRGQQVTLRCSPKSGHDTVSWYQQALGQGPQFIFQYYEEEERQRGNFPDRFSGHQFPNYSSELNVNALLLGDSALYLCASSLGQGEHSPLHFGNGTRLTVT.

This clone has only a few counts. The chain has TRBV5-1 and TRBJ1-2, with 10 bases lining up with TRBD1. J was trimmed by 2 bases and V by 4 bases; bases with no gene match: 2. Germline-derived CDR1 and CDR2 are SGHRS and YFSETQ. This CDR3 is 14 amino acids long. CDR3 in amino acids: CASSVGQGNYGYTF. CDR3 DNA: TGCGCCAGCAGCGTGGGACAGGGGAACTATGGCTACACCTTC.

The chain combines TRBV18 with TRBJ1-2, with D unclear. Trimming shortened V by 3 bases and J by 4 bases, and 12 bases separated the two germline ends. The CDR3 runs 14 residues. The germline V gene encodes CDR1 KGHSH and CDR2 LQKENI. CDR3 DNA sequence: TGTGCCAGCTCACCCGAGACTGGCCCCTATGGCTACACCTTC. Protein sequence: CASSPETGPYGYTF.

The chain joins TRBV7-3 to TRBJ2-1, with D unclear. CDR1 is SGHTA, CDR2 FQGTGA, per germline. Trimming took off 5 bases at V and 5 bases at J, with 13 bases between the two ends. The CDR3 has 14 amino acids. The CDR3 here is CASSLGSKNNEQFF. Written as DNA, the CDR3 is TGTGCCAGCAGCCTCGGGTCTAAAAACAATGAGCAGTTCTTC.